This entry is about one T cell receptor beta chain. Antigen: not known. The sample belongs to a study of T cell repertoires and HLA-DP antigens. About the study: Alloreactive CD4+ T cells targeted HLA-DP on transduced HeLa. Study-wide results and caveats: Previously undetected clones averaged around 39% and 49% against the two alleles respectively.

CDR1 and CDR2 (germline): MGHRA, YSYEKL. The V and J ends lost 1 base and 2 bases respectively, with 9 bases between them. The CDR3 contains 15 residues. Average purity of the negatively selected CD4+ T cells was 95% to 98%. Pre-culture CD4+ samples were sequenced deeply, targeting 150,000 to 250,000 T cell genomes. TCRdb keeps only in-frame clones here, not all; method: immunoSEQ multiplex PCR. This table has approximately 90,000 clones, approximately 89% appearing once. The sequence came from a man aged 50 or older in good health and CMV-seronegative. This chain uses TRBV4-1 with TRBJ1-5; D call uncertain. Source material: CD4+ T cells from PBMCs. The CDR3 loop is CASSQGVWGNQPQHF. In DNA form, the CDR3 reads TGCGCCAGCAGCCAAGGGGTTTGGGGCAATCAGCCCCAGCATTTT.